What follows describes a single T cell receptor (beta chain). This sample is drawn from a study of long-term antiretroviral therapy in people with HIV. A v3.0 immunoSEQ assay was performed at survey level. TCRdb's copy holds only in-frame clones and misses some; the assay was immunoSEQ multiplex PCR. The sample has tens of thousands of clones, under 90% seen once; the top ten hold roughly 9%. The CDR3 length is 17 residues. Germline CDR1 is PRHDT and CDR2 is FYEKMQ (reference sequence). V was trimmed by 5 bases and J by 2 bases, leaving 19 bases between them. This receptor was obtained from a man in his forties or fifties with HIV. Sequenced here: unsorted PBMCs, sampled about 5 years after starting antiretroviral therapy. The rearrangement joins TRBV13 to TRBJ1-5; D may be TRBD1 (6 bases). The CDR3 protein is CASSQSRGAGGNQPQHF. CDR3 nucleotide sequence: TGTGCCAGCAGCCAAAGTAGGGGGGCTGGTGGCAATCAGCCCCAGCATTTT.